The clone carrying this T cell receptor (beta chain) was observed a handful of times. The antigen is undetermined. Addition of a universal primer site occurred through template switching, and cDNA carried unique molecular identifiers. From the 5' RACE reads, TCRdb called clonotypes with MiXCR, one entry per CDR3 protein. The table includes about 810,000 distinct CDR3 sequences, around 12% detected once. All donors were healthy Caucasians. The CDR3 is 17 amino acids. V was pared by 1 base and J by 6 bases, with 19 bases between. CDR1 and CDR2 (germline): MGHRA, YSYEKL. This record comes from a study of identical twins. Study results and limitations: Conclusions relied on cross-sectional statistical analysis, not following the same donors.

The data also belong to a second study, concerning yellow fever vaccine responses in identical twins. That work states: Reports say the vaccine T cell response in twins looked partly convergent and partly personalized.

The receptor's source is a young woman in good health. The chain joins TRBV4-1 to TRBJ2-1; no clear D gene. Sample: PBMCs. The CDR3 protein is CASSQGGRSLSLNEQFF. The CDR3, as DNA: TGCGCCAGCAGCCAAGGAGGTCGTTCTTTAAGCCTCAATGAGCAGTTCTTC.